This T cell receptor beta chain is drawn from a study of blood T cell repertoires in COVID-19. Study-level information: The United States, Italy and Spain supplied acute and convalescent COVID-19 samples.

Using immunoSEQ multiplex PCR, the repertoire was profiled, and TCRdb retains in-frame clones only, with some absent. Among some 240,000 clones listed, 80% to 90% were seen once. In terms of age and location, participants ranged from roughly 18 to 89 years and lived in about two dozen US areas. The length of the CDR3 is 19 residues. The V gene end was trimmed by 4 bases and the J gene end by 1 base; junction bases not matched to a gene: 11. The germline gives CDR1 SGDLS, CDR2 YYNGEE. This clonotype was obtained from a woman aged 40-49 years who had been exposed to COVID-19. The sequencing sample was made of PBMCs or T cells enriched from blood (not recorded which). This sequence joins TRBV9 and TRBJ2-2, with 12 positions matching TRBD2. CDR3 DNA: TGTGCCAGCAGCCCCCGGGCTAGCGGGGGGGTTAAGAACACCGGGGAGCTGTTTTTT. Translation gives CASSPRASGGVKNTGELFF.